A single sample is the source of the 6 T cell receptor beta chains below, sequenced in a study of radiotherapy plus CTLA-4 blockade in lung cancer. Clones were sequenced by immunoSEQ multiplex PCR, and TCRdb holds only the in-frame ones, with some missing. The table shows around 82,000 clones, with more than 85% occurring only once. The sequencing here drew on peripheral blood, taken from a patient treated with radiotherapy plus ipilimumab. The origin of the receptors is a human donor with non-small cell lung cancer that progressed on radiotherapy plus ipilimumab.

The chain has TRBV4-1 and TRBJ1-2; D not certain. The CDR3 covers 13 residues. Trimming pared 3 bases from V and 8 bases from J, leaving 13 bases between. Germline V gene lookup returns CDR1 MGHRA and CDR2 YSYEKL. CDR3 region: CASSHTDFGGYTF. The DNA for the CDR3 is TGCGCCAGCAGCCACACTGACTTCGGGGGCTACACCTTC.

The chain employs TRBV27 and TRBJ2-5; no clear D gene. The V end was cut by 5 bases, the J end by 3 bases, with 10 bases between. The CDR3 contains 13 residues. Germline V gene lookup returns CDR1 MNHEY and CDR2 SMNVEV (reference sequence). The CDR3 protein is CASSPRLEETQYF. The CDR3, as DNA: TGTGCCAGCAGTCCTCGTTTAGAAGAGACCCAGTACTTC.

CDR3 sequence (DNA): TGTGCCAGCAGCTTTGGACTAGCAGGGGAGAGTGAGCAGTTCTTC. Translation gives CASSFGLAGESEQFF. The chain couples TRBV7-9 to TRBJ2-1; 8 nucleotides match TRBD2. This CDR3 comprises 15 residues. V lost 3 bases to trimming and J lost 9 bases; unmatched junction nucleotides: 10. Germline V gene data show CDR1 as SEHNR and CDR2 as FQNEAQ (reference sequence). Full variable domain (outside the CDR3, taken from reference TRBV7-9 and TRBJ2-1): DTGVSQNPRHKITKRGQNVTFRCDPISEHNRLYWYRQTLGQGPEFLTYFQNEAQLEKSRLLSDRFSAERPKGSFSTLEIQRTEQGDSAMYLCASSFGLAGESEQFFGPGTRLTVL.

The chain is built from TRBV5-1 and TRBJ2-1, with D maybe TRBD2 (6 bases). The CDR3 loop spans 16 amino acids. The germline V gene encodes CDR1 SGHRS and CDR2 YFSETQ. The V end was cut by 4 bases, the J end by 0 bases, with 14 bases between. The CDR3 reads CASSGTRGSSYNEQFF. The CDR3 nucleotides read TGCGCCAGCAGCGGAACGCGGGGAAGCTCCTACAATGAGCAGTTCTTC. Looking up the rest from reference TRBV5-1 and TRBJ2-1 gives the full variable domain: KAGVTQTPRYLIKTRGQQVTLSCSPISGHRSVSWYQQTPGQGLQFLFEYFSETQRNKGNFPGRFSGRQFSNSRSEMNVSTLELGDSALYLCASSGTRGSSYNEQFFGPGTRLTVL.

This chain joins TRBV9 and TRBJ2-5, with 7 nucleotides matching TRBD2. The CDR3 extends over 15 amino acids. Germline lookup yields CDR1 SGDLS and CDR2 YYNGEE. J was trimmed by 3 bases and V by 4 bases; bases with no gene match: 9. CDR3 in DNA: TGTGCCAGCAGCCCCGCAGCGGGACTTAAAGAGACCCAGTACTTC. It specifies CASSPAAGLKETQYF.

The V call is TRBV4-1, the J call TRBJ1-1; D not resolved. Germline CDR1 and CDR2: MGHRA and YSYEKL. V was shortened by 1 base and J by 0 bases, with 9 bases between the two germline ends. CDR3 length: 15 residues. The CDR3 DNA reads TGCGCCAGCAGCCAAGGGGGAGGGATGAACACTGAAGCTTTCTTT. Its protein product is CASSQGGGMNTEAFF.